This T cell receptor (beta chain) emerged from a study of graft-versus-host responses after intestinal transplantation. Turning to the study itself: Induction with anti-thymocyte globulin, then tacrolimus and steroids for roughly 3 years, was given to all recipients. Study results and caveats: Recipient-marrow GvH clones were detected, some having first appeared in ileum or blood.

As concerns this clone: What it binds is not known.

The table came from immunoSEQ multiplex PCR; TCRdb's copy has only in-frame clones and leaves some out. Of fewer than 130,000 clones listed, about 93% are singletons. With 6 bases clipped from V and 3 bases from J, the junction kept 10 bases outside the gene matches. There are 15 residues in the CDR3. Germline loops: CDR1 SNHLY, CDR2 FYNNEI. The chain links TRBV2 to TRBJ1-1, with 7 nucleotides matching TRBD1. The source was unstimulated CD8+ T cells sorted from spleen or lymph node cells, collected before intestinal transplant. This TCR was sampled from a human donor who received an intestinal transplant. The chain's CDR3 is CASRDFTGVYTEAFF. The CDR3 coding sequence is TGTGCCAGCAGGGACTTCACAGGGGTTTACACTGAAGCTTTCTTT.